This T cell receptor (beta chain) was identified in a study of T cell responses to AZD1222 COVID-19 vaccine (dated by TCRdb to the early 2020s). Describing the broader study: TCR sequencing covered approximately 230 trial participants: around 210 given two doses of AZD1222 and 26 given two doses of MenACWY control vaccine. Enrollment into the trials was organized by age into subgroups of 18-55, 56-69 and 70-plus years, and those subgroups contained approximately 150, 30 and 60 TCR-sequenced participants, respectively. Findings and caveats that apply to the study as a whole: Participants were mostly white British and included more females than males, and it was suggested by the authors that clonal diversity may have been underestimated. Reportedly, close to half of the unique spike-specific TCRs recognized epitopes lying outside the regions that are mutated in the B.1.351 and B.1.1.7 variants. After two AZD1222 doses, both the breadth and the depth of spike-specific TCRs were significantly higher than at day 0 and than in MenACWY recipients. In the small 56-69-year group, the increase in depth fell short of significance, most likely because of low power. Because no day 14 peak-response samples were available, the repertoires could be characterized only after the peak T cell response. The vaccine-associated CD4 TCRs covered the entire spike protein, and the dominant responses fell in regions 160-218 and 743-854. Conclusions about previously exposed vaccinees are limited, since just a handful of AZD1222 recipients were seropositive for SARS-CoV-2 at baseline.

According to the study, the label for this sample's time point signals: baseline before first vaccination. The sample's treatment or condition, from its label and the paper: meningococcal conjugate vaccine given as trial control. Vaccinee samples were obtained from the UK trials COV001 and COV002, which included a single-blind randomized controlled phase 2/3 trial of AZD1222 (ChAdOx1 nCoV-19) in healthy adults. For TCRbeta chain sequencing, PBMC samples were collected from trial participants at day 0 and at day 28 after the second dose. The CDR3 regions of human TCRbeta chains were analyzed by immunosequencing. On the study's bioinformatics: TCRs in the repertoires were matched against a reference library of SARS-CoV-2-specific TCRs that had been generated with the MIRA antigen-specificity platform. Breadth meant the fraction of unique TCRs that were SARS-CoV-2-associated, whereas depth meant the fraction of total T cells that were SARS-CoV-2-associated. Using the MIRA data, each spike-specific TCR was assigned both to the spike region to which the TCR was reactive and to a CD4 or CD8 class. Log10-transformed breadth and depth values were compared by one-way ANOVA with Sidak's multiple comparisons tests. TCRdb took over this immuneACCESS table, retaining in-frame rearrangements with V and J assigned. Such tables are incomplete; in checked studies, under half of the missing clones stem from an unresolved V gene, and the remainder is unexplained. V and J calls and clone size are those listed in that table; D and trimming were worked out from the DNA. This sample is represented by under 150,000 clones; approximately 83% of them were singletons. The top ten clonotypes cover roughly 3.9% of the sample.

CDR1 SGHKS and CDR2 YYEKEE are derived from the germline V gene (reference sequence). The junction shows trimming of 2 bases on V and 3 bases on J, and the gene matches do not reach 16 bases of it. Its CDR3 holds 19 amino acids, cysteine through phenylalanine. Only the CDR3 part of the read is kept: 57 bases, read in frame from the first base. A note on this clone: No cognate antigen has been identified for it. Base qualities are not provided; no much larger clone lies one nucleotide away.

Source: peripheral blood, taken on day 0 of MenACWY control vaccination. The chain is assembled from TRBV5-5 and TRBJ2-3, with 9 bases matching TRBD1. The sequence derives from an adult in good health. The CDR3 amino acid sequence is: CASSFEVWGGQGRTDTQYF. Here is the DNA: TGTGCCAGCAGCTTCGAGGTTTGGGGCGGACAGGGGAGAACAGATACGCAGTATTTT.